The T cell receptor beta chain described here comes from a study of T cell responses to AZD1222 COVID-19 vaccine. The table lists this clone with a count of one. Method: immunoSEQ multiplex PCR; TCRdb's copy keeps in-frame clones and lacks some. The repertoire consists of 130,000 to 150,000 clones, with more than 70% occurring once and the leading ten covering over 4.5%. The sequence was obtained from an adult who received the AZD1222 COVID-19 vaccine. Material: peripheral blood, obtained 28 days after the second AZD1222 dose.

The CDR3 region is CASSLGRVGTGELFF. CDR3 in DNA: TGTGCCAGCAGCTTAGGCAGGGTTGGCACCGGGGAGCTGTTTTTT. The genes are TRBV7-6 and TRBJ2-2; possible D gene TRBD1, 5 bases. This CDR3 comprises 15 residues. CDR1 is SGHVS, CDR2 FNYEAQ, per germline. The germline V and J ends were trimmed by 1 base and 4 bases, with 10 bases remaining between them.